This is a list of T cell receptor beta chains from one sample in a study of CD4 T cells in relation to SARS-CoV-2 and coronaviruses. Which antigens these TCRs recognize remains unknown. Measured with immunoSEQ multiplex PCR; TCRdb has only the in-frame clones, and not every one. The data hold about 36,000 clones, with roughly 80% observed a single time. The sequenced sample consisted of naive CD4+ T cells from PBMCs, cultured in vitro. Receptor source: an adult with COVID-19. Each CDR3 is given without its conserved first and last residue. Each record gives: clone size, V gene, J gene, CDR3 protein. Clone size appears in some rows only: once, few, many, or a class for an expanded clone.

abundance: -; v_gene: TRBV7-9; j_gene: TRBJ2-7; CDR3aa: ASRGQGAVTREGPYEQY
abundance: -; v_gene: TRBV29-1; j_gene: TRBJ1-1; CDR3aa: SVGPWGLNTEAF
abundance: -; v_gene: TRBV29-1; j_gene: TRBJ2-1; CDR3aa: SELAGGGNEQF
abundance: once; v_gene: TRBV2; j_gene: TRBJ2-3; CDR3aa: ASRSTSIDTQY
abundance: few; v_gene: TRBV11-1; j_gene: TRBJ2-2; CDR3aa: ASSLVPGADTGELF
abundance: -; v_gene: TRBV30; j_gene: TRBJ2-2; CDR3aa: AWSGYTRLTGELF
abundance: -; v_gene: TRBV14; j_gene: TRBJ2-1; CDR3aa: ASSQEEGGPAYNEQF
abundance: -; v_gene: TRBV28; j_gene: TRBJ1-5; CDR3aa: ASSRRTGIDQPQH
abundance: -; v_gene: TRBV7-9; j_gene: TRBJ2-5; CDR3aa: ASSRNGGQETQY
abundance: -; v_gene: TRBV5-6; j_gene: TRBJ1-1; CDR3aa: ASSSLQTGTDTEAF
abundance: -; v_gene: TRBV10-3; j_gene: TRBJ2-7; CDR3aa: AISSGMSSYEQY
abundance: -; v_gene: TRBV5-1; j_gene: TRBJ2-1; CDR3aa: ASSLASGTSGSYNEQF
abundance: -; v_gene: TRBV18; j_gene: TRBJ2-3; CDR3aa: ASSSFPTSGSLDTQY
abundance: -; v_gene: TRBV27; j_gene: TRBJ2-7; CDR3aa: ASRPHQWDRELARNYEQY
abundance: -; v_gene: TRBV10-3; j_gene: TRBJ2-2; CDR3aa: AISESPGQNTGELF
abundance: -; v_gene: TRBV12-3/TRBV12-4; j_gene: TRBJ2-2; CDR3aa: ASSLKDGGELF
abundance: -; v_gene: TRBV19; j_gene: TRBJ2-1; CDR3aa: ASRQTGDSGRANEQF
abundance: -; v_gene: TRBV30; j_gene: TRBJ2-3; CDR3aa: AWSRGITDTQY
abundance: -; v_gene: TRBV3-1/TRBV3-2; j_gene: TRBJ1-4; CDR3aa: ASTTKTIGGPLGKLF
abundance: -; v_gene: TRBV19; j_gene: TRBJ2-7; CDR3aa: ASSISETGFYEQY
abundance: -; v_gene: TRBV6-6; j_gene: TRBJ1-2; CDR3aa: ASRETGGYYGYT
abundance: -; v_gene: TRBV5-1; j_gene: TRBJ2-5; CDR3aa: ASSLLGQTQETQY
abundance: -; v_gene: TRBV11-3; j_gene: TRBJ2-2; CDR3aa: ASSHGTEATGELF
abundance: -; v_gene: TRBV19; j_gene: TRBJ2-7; CDR3aa: ASSIQVLSYEQY
abundance: -; v_gene: TRBV5-5; j_gene: TRBJ1-1; CDR3aa: ASSRGLGNTEAF
abundance: -; v_gene: TRBV5-4; j_gene: TRBJ1-2; CDR3aa: ASSLDRTTYGYT
abundance: once; v_gene: TRBV5-4; j_gene: TRBJ2-1; CDR3aa: ASSSVWRGYNEQF
abundance: -; v_gene: TRBV6-2/TRBV6-3; j_gene: TRBJ1-4; CDR3aa: ASSKPDRPNEKLF
abundance: -; v_gene: TRBV6-2/TRBV6-3; j_gene: TRBJ1-5; CDR3aa: ASSYPPGASNQPQH
abundance: -; v_gene: TRBV6-5; j_gene: TRBJ2-5; CDR3aa: ASSRDSIQETQY
abundance: -; v_gene: TRBV15; j_gene: TRBJ1-6; CDR3aa: ATSPGRLNNSPLH
abundance: -; v_gene: TRBV13; j_gene: TRBJ2-7; CDR3aa: ASSPGQGDFPYEQY
abundance: -; v_gene: TRBV6-5; j_gene: TRBJ2-7; CDR3aa: ASSNRGSSYEQY
abundance: -; v_gene: TRBV5-1; j_gene: TRBJ2-3; CDR3aa: ASSLGLSGGSTDTQY
abundance: -; v_gene: TRBV27; j_gene: TRBJ2-1; CDR3aa: ASSLWTGGNEQF
abundance: -; v_gene: TRBV5-1; j_gene: TRBJ2-5; CDR3aa: ASSQGLAGVVTY
abundance: -; v_gene: TRBV7-2; j_gene: TRBJ2-1; CDR3aa: ASSSHGLARFEQF